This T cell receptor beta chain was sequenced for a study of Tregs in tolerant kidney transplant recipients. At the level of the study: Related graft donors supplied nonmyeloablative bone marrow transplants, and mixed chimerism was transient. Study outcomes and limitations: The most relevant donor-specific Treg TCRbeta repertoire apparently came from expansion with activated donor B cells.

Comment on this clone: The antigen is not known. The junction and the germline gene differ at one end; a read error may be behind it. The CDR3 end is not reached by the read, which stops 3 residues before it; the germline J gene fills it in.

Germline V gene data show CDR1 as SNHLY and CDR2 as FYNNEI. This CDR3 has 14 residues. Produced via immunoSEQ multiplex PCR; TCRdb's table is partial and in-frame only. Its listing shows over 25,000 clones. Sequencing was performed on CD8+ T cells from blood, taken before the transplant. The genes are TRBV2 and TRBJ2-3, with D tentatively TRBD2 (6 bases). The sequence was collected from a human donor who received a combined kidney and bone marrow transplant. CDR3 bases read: TGTGCCTGCAGTGAAAGGCCGGAGGGGGATACG. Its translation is CACSERPEGDT. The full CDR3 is CACSERPEGDTQYF.